A single sample is the source of the 22 T cell receptor beta chains below, sequenced in a study of T cell responses to AZD1222 COVID-19 vaccine. The table came from immunoSEQ multiplex PCR; TCRdb's copy has only in-frame clones and leaves some out. The sample includes about 170,000 clones, just over 90% seen only once; the top ten take approximately 1.6%. The sequenced sample was peripheral blood, obtained on day 0 of AZD1222 vaccination. These receptors were obtained from an adult in good health.

CDR3 in DNA: TGTGCCAGCAGCTTAGGCGGCAGGAGCTCCTACAATGAGCAGTTCTTC. As protein: CASSLGGRSSYNEQFF. The rearrangement uses TRBV11-2 and TRBJ2-1, with unresolved D. Germline-derived CDR1 and CDR2 are SGHAT and FQNNGV. The germline V and J ends were trimmed by 1 base and 0 bases, with 10 bases remaining between them. The CDR3 totals 16 residues.

The chain joins TRBV27 to TRBJ2-3; 7 nucleotides match TRBD2. The ends lost 3 bases at V and 2 bases at J; junction bases unmatched: 8. This CDR3 has 16 residues. Looked up from germline, CDR1 is MNHEY and CDR2 is SMNVEV (reference sequence). The CDR3 region has the DNA TGTGCCAGCAGTTTCTTTCCGGGGGGTAACACAGATACGCAGTATTTT. It specifies CASSFFPGGNTDTQYF.

The gene calls are TRBV10-1 and TRBJ2-4; D is undetermined. V lost 2 bases and J 1 base, leaving 3 bases between the germline ends. CDR1 is WNHNN and CDR2 is SYGVQD in the germline V gene (reference sequence). There are 13 residues in the CDR3. In nucleotides, the CDR3 is TGCGCCAGCAGTGAGGGGGCCAAAAACATTCAGTACTTC. This translates into CASSEGAKNIQYF.

The rearrangement joins TRBV7-2 to TRBJ2-5; D might be TRBD1 (7 bases). V lost 5 bases to trimming and J lost 1 base, with 11 bases between them. Germline lookup yields CDR1 SGHTA and CDR2 FQGNSA. CDR3 length: 14 amino acids. CDR3 protein: CASSRGTVQETQYF. DNA for the CDR3: TGTGCCAGCAGCCGCGGGACAGTCCAAGAGACCCAGTACTTC.

The chain joins TRBV6-5 to TRBJ2-7, with D tentatively TRBD2 (7 bases). The ends were cut back, 6 bases at V and 3 bases at J, with 15 bases in the middle. Germline lookup yields CDR1 MNHEY and CDR2 SVGAGI. The CDR3 is made up of 14 amino acids. Here the CDR3 reads CASSSLRGGYEQYF. The CDR3 nucleotides are TGTGCCAGCAGCTCCTTAAGGGGGGGCTACGAGCAGTACTTC.

J is TRBJ2-3 and V is TRBV10-3, with a tentative D call TRBD2 (6 bases). Deletions cut 10 bases from V and 5 bases from J, with 22 bases between. This CDR3 is 15 amino acids long. In germline, CDR1 is ENHRY, CDR2 SYGVKD. The CDR3 nucleotides read TGTGCCACCCGGGATGCGCGGGGCCATCAAGATACGCAGTATTTT. The encoded protein is CATRDARGHQDTQYF.

The genes are TRBV6-5 and TRBJ1-1; D is uncertain. This CDR3 is built from 13 residues. V lost 0 bases to trimming and J lost 6 bases, with 8 bases between them. Germline CDR1 is MNHEY and CDR2 is SVGAGI. The CDR3 sequence is CASSYSNRAEAFF. The CDR3, as DNA: TGTGCCAGCAGTTACTCGAATCGGGCTGAAGCTTTCTTT.

The chain links TRBV5-1 to TRBJ1-1; the D gene is possibly TRBD1 (6 bases). The CDR3 sequence is 15 residues long. CDR1 SGHRS and CDR2 YFSETQ come from the germline V gene. Between the trimmed V and J ends, which lost 0 bases and 10 bases, there was a span of 19 bases. In DNA, the CDR3 is TGCGCCAGCAGCTTGGCAGGGGAACCAGCCCAAGCAGCTTTCTTT. Protein product: CASSLAGEPAQAAFF.

The J gene is TRBJ1-5, the V gene TRBV28; TRBD1 matches 7 bases. The trim removed 6 bases at V and 0 bases at J, leaving 17 bases unmatched. The CDR3 is 19 amino acids. Germline CDR1 MDHEN, CDR2 SYDVKM. CDR3 sequence reads: CASSSLTGADSYSNQPQHF. The CDR3 DNA follows: TGTGCCAGCAGCTCCCTCACAGGGGCCGATAGTTATAGCAATCAGCCCCAGCATTTT.

The V gene is TRBV21-1, the J gene TRBJ2-5. TRBV21-1 is a pseudogene segment. This CDR3 has 13 amino acids. CDR3 nucleotides: TGTGCCAGCAGCAAGGGATCTAAAGAGACCCAGTACTTC. Translation: CASSKGSKETQYF.

The chain has TRBV27 and TRBJ2-7; D remains unclear. V shed 3 bases and J shed 1 base, with 7 bases lying between them. The germline V gene encodes CDR1 MNHEY and CDR2 SMNVEV (reference sequence). The CDR3 totals 13 residues. CDR3 sequence reads: CASSLGGSYEQYF. CDR3 sequence (DNA): TGTGCCAGCAGTTTGGGCGGATCCTACGAGCAGTACTTC.

V is TRBV14 and J is TRBJ2-2; D not resolved. V gave up 4 bases and J gave up 5 bases, with 8 bases separating them. The CDR3 loop spans 13 amino acids. Germline CDR1 and CDR2: SGHDN and FVKESK. CDR3 residues: CASSLLRTGELFF. The CDR3 nucleotides read TGTGCCAGCAGCCTCCTTAGGACCGGGGAGCTGTTTTTT.

The rearrangement links TRBV27 to TRBJ1-2; TRBD1 might be the D (6 bases). Trimming stripped 2 bases from V and 7 bases from J, with 11 bases between. The CDR3 is made up of 13 amino acids. Germline values: CDR1 MNHEY, CDR2 SMNVEV (reference sequence). CDR3 in DNA: TGTGCCAGCAGTTTACAGGGGCTGGGTGGCTACACCTTC. Translating gives CASSLQGLGGYTF.

The chain combines TRBV7-9 with TRBJ1-6; 8 positions match TRBD1. Germline V gene sequence: CDR1 SEHNR, CDR2 FQNEAQ (reference sequence). V shed 4 bases, J shed 6 bases, and the junction held 8 bases outside the gene matches. The CDR3 has 16 residues. CDR3 region: CASSYGDRGGNSPLHF. The CDR3, as DNA: TGTGCCAGCAGCTACGGCGACAGGGGTGGTAATTCACCCCTCCACTTT.

This clone showed up just a few times. The V and J genes are TRBV4-3 and TRBJ2-7, with TRBD2 matching over 8 bases. CDR3 length: 18 residues. Losses at the gene ends were 2 bases for V and 5 bases for J; bases not matched to a gene: 17. The V gene's germline CDR1 is LGHNA and CDR2 YSLEER. The CDR3 region is CASSQFLRTGGPANEQYF. The CDR3 DNA follows: TGCGCCAGCAGCCAATTTCTTCGAACGGGGGGGCCTGCCAACGAGCAGTACTTC.

This chain connects TRBV6-5 to TRBJ1-2, with 8 bases that match TRBD1. Germline CDR1 reads MNHEY; CDR2 reads SVGAGI. The CDR3 is 13 residues long. Trimming removed 6 bases from V and 2 bases from J; junction bases left unmatched: 2. In nucleotides, the CDR3 is TGTGCCAGCAGCCGGGACAGGAACTATGGCTACACCTTC. As protein: CASSRDRNYGYTF.

Remarks on this clone: One end of the junction is discordant with germline, which a read error may explain. The J gene is TRBJ1-2, the V gene TRBV24-1; D might be TRBD1 (5 bases). The CDR3 is 13 amino acids. Germline V CDR1 and CDR2: KGHDR, SFDVKD. CDR3 in amino acids: CATSDHGQGRKSF. The CDR3 DNA is TGTGCCACCAGTGACCATGGCCAGGGAAGGAAATCCTTC.

The gene calls are TRBV6-2 or TRBV6-3 and TRBJ2-7, with 7 bases that match TRBD1. The ends lost 4 bases at V and 4 bases at J; junction bases unmatched: 4. Germline V gene data show CDR1 as MNHEY and CDR2 as SVGEGT. This CDR3 has 13 amino acids. CDR3 region: CASSLAGGYEQYF. CDR3 nucleotide sequence: TGTGCCAGCAGTTTAGCAGGGGGTTACGAGCAGTACTTC.

This chain uses TRBV6-2 or TRBV6-3 with TRBJ1-5, with D perhaps TRBD1 (6 bases). Germline CDR1 and CDR2: MNHEY and SVGEGT. V was trimmed by 3 bases and J by 6 bases, leaving 9 bases between them. The CDR3 has 13 amino acids. CDR3 region: CASSYGGAQPQHF. DNA of the CDR3: TGTGCCAGCAGTTATGGGGGGGCTCAGCCCCAGCATTTT.

V usage is TRBV6-2 or TRBV6-3 and J usage is TRBJ2-2; D is unresolved. The V gene's germline CDR1 is MNHEY and CDR2 SVGEGT. This CDR3 has 14 residues. With 7 bases removed from V and 3 bases from J, the gap between germline ends came to 12 bases. The CDR3 spells CASTPGSHTGELFF. In DNA form, the CDR3 reads TGTGCCAGCACCCCAGGTTCGCACACCGGGGAGCTGTTTTTT.

The rearrangement uses TRBV6-1 and TRBJ1-6, with 7 nucleotides matching TRBD1. CDR3 length equals 14 residues. Germline assignment: CDR1 MNHNS and CDR2 SASEGT. The V segment lost 3 bases and the J segment 10 bases; nucleotides outside the gene matches: 6. This CDR3 reads CASSDWTGPSPLHF. The DNA of the CDR3 is TGTGCCAGCAGTGATTGGACAGGTCCGTCACCCCTCCACTTT.

The genes are TRBV18 and TRBJ1-1; 7 bases are shared with TRBD1. The junction had 1 base not matched to a gene; V was cut back by 2 bases and J by 4 bases. The CDR3 has 13 residues. Germline-derived CDR1 and CDR2 are KGHSH and LQKENI. CDR3 residues: CASSPAGGTEAFF. The CDR3 DNA reads TGTGCCAGCTCACCAGCAGGGGGCACTGAAGCTTTCTTT.